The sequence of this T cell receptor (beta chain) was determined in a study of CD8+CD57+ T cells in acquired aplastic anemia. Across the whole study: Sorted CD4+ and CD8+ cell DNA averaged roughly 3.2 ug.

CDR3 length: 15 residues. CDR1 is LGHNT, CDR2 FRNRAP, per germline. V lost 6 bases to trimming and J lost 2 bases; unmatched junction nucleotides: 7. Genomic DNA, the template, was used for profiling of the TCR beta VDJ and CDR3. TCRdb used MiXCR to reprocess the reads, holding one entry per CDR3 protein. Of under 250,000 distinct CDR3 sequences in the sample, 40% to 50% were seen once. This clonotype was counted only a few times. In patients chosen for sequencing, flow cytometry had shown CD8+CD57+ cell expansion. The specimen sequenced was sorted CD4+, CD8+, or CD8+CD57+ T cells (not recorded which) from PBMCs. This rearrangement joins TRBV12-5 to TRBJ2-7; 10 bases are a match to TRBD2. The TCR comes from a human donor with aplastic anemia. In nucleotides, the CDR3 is TGTGCTAGTGGGTCTCTAGCGGGGGTCACCTACGAGCAGTACTTC. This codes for CASGSLAGVTYEQYF. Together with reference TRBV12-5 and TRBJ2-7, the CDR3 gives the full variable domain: DARVTQTPRHKVTEMGQEVTMRCQPILGHNTVFWYRQTMMQGLELLAYFRNRAPLDDSGMPKDRFSAEMPDATLATLKIQPSEPRDSAVYFCASGSLAGVTYEQYFGPGTRLTVT.